The present entry profiles one TCR beta chain with its context. TCR beta CDR3 sequences were amplified from RNA transcripts. The TCR CDR3 was amplified in a first-round RT-PCR using the HTBI primer set. MiXCR, run by TCRdb on the multiplex PCR reads, gives a single entry per CDR3 protein. The repertoire holds 360,000 or so distinct CDR3 sequences, with about a fifth as singletons. Trimming at V came to 0 bases and at J to 1 base, leaving 1 base not matched to a gene. The CDR3 has 15 amino acids. Germline CDR1 reads KGHDR; CDR2 reads SFDVKD. The sample is drawn from a study of T cells in Graves' hyperthyroidism and ophthalmopathy. Background on the study: Before treatment of any kind, peripheral blood was taken at initial diagnosis.

The V gene is TRBV24-1, the J gene TRBJ2-5; 7 bases line up with TRBD1. The clonotype originates from a woman between 18 and 29 years old with Graves' hyperthyroidism. The sample consisted of blood. CDR3 in DNA: TGTGCCACCAGTGATTTGCGACAGGGCCAAGAGACCCAGTACTTC. Translation gives CATSDLRQGQETQYF.